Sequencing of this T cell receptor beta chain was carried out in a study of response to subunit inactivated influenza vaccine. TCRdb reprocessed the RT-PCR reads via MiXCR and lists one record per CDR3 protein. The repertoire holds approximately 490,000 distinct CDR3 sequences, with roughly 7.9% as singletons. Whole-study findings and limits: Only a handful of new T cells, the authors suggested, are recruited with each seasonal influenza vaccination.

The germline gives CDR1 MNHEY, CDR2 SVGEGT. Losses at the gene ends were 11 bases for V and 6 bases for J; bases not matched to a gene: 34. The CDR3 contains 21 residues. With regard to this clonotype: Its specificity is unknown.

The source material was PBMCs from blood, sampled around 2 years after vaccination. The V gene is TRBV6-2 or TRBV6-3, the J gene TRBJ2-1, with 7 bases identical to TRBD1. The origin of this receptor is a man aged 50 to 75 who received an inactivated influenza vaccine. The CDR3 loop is CASQLNRGGNAAVPVLNEQFF. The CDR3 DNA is TGTGCCTCCCAATTGAACAGGGGCGGTAATGCGGCGGTCCCCGTACTCAATGAGCAGTTCTTC.